The clone carrying this T cell receptor beta chain was seen only a few times. The target antigen is unknown. V lost 7 bases, J lost 4 bases, and 13 bases lay in between. Germline assignment: CDR1 SQVTM and CDR2 ANQGSEA. The length of the CDR3 is 12 residues. The data are from a study of early T cells in non-severe SARS-CoV-2 infection. Study in general: Sequencing of unsorted whole blood was done on bulk RNA, leaving chains unpaired. Study results and caveats: Matching results from VDJdb favored anti-spike CD8 responses, leaving private and CD4 specificities undetected.

Individual cDNA molecules were tagged with unique molecular identifiers. TCRdb ran MiXCR on the 5' RACE reads and lists one entry per CDR3 protein. The repertoire includes fewer than 85,000 distinct CDR3 sequences, over 9% of them detected once, and around 12% sits in the top ten. The J gene is TRBJ2-5, the V gene TRBV29-1; D possibly corresponds to TRBD1 (6 bases). Sequencing used whole blood, obtained at baseline. This clonotype was sampled from an adult who was a healthcare worker with PCR-confirmed SARS-CoV-2 infection or an uninfected control (not recorded which). The CDR3 DNA reads TGCAGCGCTCGAGAGGGGGTAGAGACCCAGTACTTC. This codes for CSAREGVETQYF.